This note documents a single TCR beta chain sequence. These data belong to a study of shared clonotypes between healthy human individuals. Turning to the study itself: Each donor's CD8 memory used one plate, CD8 naive two, each CD4 subset three.

CD45RO-negative, CCR7-positively selected cells formed the naive CD8 fraction, excluding terminally differentiated effector memory CD45RA+ cells. The germline CDR1 and CDR2 sequences are SQVTM and ANQGSEA. Trimming cost V 7 bases and J 6 bases; bases outside gene matches: 18. The CDR3 totals 17 residues. Generated by immunoSEQ multiplex PCR, the TCRdb table keeps only in-frame clones and is missing some. This table holds around 2,000,000 clones, 93% found once. The TCR originated in a man aged 18 to 35 in good health. Some clones in this sample may be carry-over from other donors' samples. The V gene is TRBV29-1, the J gene TRBJ2-1, with 10 bases fitting TRBD2. The material sequenced was naive CD8+ T cells from PBMCs. DNA of the CDR3: TGCAGCGCCCGACGGGCTAGCGGGAGAGGGGAGCGCAATGAGCAGTTCTTC. This codes for CSARRASGRGERNEQFF.